Sequencing of this T cell receptor (beta chain) was carried out in a study of T cells after yellow fever vaccination. Study background: For low cell numbers, libraries were made with SMART-Seq v4 Ultra Low Input. Findings of the study overall: CD4 and CD8 compartments shared a small share of clonotypes.

CDR1 SGHTA and CDR2 FQGNSA come from the germline V gene. This CDR3 contains 16 residues. Trimming cost V 4 bases and J 2 bases; bases outside gene matches: 10. TCR cDNA, made by 5'RACE template switching, carried an added universal primer site and UMIs. TCRdb re-analysed the 5' RACE reads in MiXCR, keeping a single row per CDR3 protein. This sample has approximately 510,000 distinct CDR3 sequences, with about a fifth found just once. As for this clonotype: Its antigen remains unidentified.

The sample was PBMCs, taken about 21 days after the first yellow fever vaccination. The V call is TRBV7-2, the J call TRBJ2-5; 7 positions match TRBD1. The sequence came from a man younger than 30 who received the YFV17D yellow fever vaccine. In nucleotides, the CDR3 is TGTGCCAGCAGCTGGGGTCCGGGCAGGGGGCAAGAGACCCAGTACTTC. It codes for CASSWGPGRGQETQYF.